The clone carrying this T cell receptor beta chain was detected a few times. Its target is unknown. Researchers collected about 10 milliliters of peripheral blood from every single donor. Per sample, extraction of total RNA gave at least 5.5 micrograms in every case. This sample was taken from a study of blood T cells in healthy people across ages. Together with a sample-barcoded 5' primer, a J-beta primer mix was included in a second PCR lasting roughly 6 to 12 cycles. TCRdb reprocessed the 5' RACE reads with MiXCR, giving one entry per CDR3 protein. The sample consists of about 1.4 million distinct CDR3 sequences, 45% to 70% of them appearing once. Findings of the study overall: There were more naive CD4+ cells and higher diversity in long-lived donors than in aged donors. It was not known whether donors were CMV positive (a possible confounder of expanded clonotype changes).

Deletions cut 2 bases from V and 4 bases from J, with 6 bases between. The CDR3 length is 14 residues. The source is a man aged 18 to 29 in good health. Sequenced material: blood. The rearrangement joins TRBV12-3 or TRBV12-4 to TRBJ2-6; D is ambiguous. CDR3 nucleotides: TGTGCCAGCAGTTTACTGGAGGGGGCCAACGTCCTGACTTTC. Residues: CASSLLEGANVLTF.